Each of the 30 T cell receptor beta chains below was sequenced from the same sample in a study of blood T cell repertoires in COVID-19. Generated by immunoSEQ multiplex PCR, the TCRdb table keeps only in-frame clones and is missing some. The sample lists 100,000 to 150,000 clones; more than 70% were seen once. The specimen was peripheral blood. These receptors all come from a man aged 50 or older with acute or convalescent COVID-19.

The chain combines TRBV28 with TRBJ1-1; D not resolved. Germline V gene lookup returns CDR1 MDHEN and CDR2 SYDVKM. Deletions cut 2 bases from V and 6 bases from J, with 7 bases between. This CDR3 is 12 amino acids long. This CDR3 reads CASSLPLSEAFF. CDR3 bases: TGTGCCAGCAGTTTACCCCTCTCTGAAGCTTTCTTT.

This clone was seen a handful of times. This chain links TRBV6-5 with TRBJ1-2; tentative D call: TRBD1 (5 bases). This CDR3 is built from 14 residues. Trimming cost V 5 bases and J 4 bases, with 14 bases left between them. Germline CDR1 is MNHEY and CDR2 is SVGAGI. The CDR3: CASSPMTATYGYTF. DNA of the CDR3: TGTGCCAGCAGTCCAATGACAGCGACCTATGGCTACACCTTC.

The CDR3 is CASSEGETARVAFF. CDR3 bases: TGTGCCAGCAGTGAAGGAGAGACAGCCCGGGTAGCTTTCTTT. The chain uses TRBV6-1 and TRBJ1-1; D possibly corresponds to TRBD1 (5 bases). Germline V gene sequence: CDR1 MNHNS, CDR2 SASEGT. The V and J ends lost 1 base and 10 bases respectively, with 16 bases between them. The CDR3 loop spans 14 amino acids.

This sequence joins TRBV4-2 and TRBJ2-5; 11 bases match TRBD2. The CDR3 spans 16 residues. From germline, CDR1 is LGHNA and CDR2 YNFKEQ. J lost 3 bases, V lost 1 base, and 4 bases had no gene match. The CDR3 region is CASSQVSSGGKETQYF. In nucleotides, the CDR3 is TGTGCCAGCAGCCAAGTATCTAGCGGGGGGAAAGAGACCCAGTACTTC.

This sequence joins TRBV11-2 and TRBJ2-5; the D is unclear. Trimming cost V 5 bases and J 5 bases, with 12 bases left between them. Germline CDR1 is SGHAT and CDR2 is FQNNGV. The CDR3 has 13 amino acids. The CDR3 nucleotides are TGTGCCAGCAGCCCGTATCAGGTCGAGACCCAGTACTTC. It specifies CASSPYQVETQYF.

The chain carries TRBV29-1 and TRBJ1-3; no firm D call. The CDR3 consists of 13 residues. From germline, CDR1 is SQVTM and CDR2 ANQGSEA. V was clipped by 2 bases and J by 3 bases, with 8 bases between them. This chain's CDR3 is CSVELSGGNTIYF. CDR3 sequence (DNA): TGCAGCGTTGAACTATCGGGTGGAAACACCATATATTTT.

CDR3 region: CASSLPGQGAGGYTF. The CDR3 nucleotides are TGTGCCAGCAGCCTCCCCGGACAGGGGGCGGGAGGCTACACCTTC. V usage is TRBV3-1 (or the pseudogene TRBV3-2) and J usage is TRBJ1-2; TRBD1 agrees at 11 bases. The germline V gene encodes CDR1 LGHDT and CDR2 YNNKEL (reference sequence). V lost 4 bases to trimming and J lost 8 bases; unmatched junction nucleotides: 9. This CDR3 is built from 15 residues.

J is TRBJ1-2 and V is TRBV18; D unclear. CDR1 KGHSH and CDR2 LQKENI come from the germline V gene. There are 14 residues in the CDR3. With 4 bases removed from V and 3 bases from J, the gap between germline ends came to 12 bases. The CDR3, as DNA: TGTGCCAGCTCACTAAGCGGGAAGGACTATGGCTACACCTTC. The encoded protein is CASSLSGKDYGYTF.

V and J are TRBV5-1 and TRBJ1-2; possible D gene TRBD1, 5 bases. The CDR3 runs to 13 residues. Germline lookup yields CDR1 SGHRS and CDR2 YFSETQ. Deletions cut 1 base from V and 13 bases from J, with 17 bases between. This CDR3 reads CASSLYSEGRGTF. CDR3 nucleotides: TGCGCCAGCAGCTTGTATTCGGAGGGTAGGGGCACCTTC.

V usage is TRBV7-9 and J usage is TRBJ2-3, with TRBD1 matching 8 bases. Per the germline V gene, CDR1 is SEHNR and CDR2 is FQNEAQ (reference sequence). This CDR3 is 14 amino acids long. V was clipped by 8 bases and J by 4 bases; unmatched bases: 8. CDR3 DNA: TGTGCCAGCGCGTCCAACAGGGGGGCAGATACGCAGTATTTT. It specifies CASASNRGADTQYF.

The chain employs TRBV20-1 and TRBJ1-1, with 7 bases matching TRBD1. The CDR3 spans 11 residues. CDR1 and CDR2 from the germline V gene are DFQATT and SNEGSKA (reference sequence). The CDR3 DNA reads TGCAGCGGGGACAGCAACACTGAAGCTTTCTTT. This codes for CSGDSNTEAFF.

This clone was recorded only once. Here the CDR3 reads CSGKKGLAGWDEQFF. The CDR3 nucleotides are TGCAGCGGAAAGAAAGGACTAGCGGGATGGGATGAGCAGTTCTTC. The V and J genes are TRBV29-1 and TRBJ2-1; 12 nucleotides match TRBD2. CDR3 length equals 15 residues. V lost 7 bases, J lost 8 bases, and 12 bases stayed unmatched. Germline V gene data show CDR1 as SQVTM and CDR2 as ANQGSEA.

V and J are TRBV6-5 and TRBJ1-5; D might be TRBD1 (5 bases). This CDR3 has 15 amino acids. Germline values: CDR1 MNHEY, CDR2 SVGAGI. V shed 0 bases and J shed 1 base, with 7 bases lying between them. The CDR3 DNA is TGTGCCAGCAGTTACTCAGGGGCGAGCAATCAGCCCCAGCATTTT. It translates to CASSYSGASNQPQHF.

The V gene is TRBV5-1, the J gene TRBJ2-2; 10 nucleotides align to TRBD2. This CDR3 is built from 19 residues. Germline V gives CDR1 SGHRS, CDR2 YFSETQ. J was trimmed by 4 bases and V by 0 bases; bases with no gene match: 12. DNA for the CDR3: TGCGCCAGCAGCTTGGCACGGCGAGCGGGGGGGCCGGGCACCGGGGAGCTGTTTTTT. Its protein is CASSLARRAGGPGTGELFF.

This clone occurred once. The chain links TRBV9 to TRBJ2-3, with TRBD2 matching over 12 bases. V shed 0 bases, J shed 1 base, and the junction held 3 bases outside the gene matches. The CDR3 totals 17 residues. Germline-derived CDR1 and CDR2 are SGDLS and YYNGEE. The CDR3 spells CASSVAASGGGTDTQYF. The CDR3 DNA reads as TGTGCCAGCAGCGTAGCAGCTAGCGGGGGGGGCACAGATACGCAGTATTTT. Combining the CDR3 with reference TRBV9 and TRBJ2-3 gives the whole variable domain DSGVTQTPKHLITATGQRVTLRCSPRSGDLSVYWYQQSLDQGLQFLIQYYNGEERAKGNILERFSAQQFPDLHSELNLSSLELGDSALYFCASSVAASGGGTDTQYFGPGTRLTVL.

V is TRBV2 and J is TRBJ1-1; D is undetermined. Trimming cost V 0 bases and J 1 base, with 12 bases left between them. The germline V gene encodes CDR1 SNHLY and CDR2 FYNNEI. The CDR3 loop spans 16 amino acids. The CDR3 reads CASSEAGRVSNTEAFF. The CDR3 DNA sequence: TGTGCCAGCAGTGAAGCTGGGCGGGTGTCGAACACTGAAGCTTTCTTT. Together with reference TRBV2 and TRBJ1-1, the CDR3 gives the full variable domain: EPEVTQTPSHQVTQMGQEVILRCVPISNHLYFYWYRQILGQKVEFLVSFYNNEISEKSEIFDDQFSVERPDGSNFTLKIRSTKLEDSAMYFCASSEAGRVSNTEAFFGQGTRLTVV.

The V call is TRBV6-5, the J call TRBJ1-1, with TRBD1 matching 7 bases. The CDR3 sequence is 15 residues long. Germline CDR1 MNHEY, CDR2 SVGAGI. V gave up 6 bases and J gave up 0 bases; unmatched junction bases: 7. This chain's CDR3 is CASSKTGLMNTEAFF. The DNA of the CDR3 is TGTGCCAGCAGCAAGACAGGGCTTATGAACACTGAAGCTTTCTTT.

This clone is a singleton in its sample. CDR3 sequence: CAISEEVAAKNIQYF. CDR3 nucleotide sequence: TGTGCCATCAGTGAAGAGGTTGCGGCCAAAAACATTCAGTACTTC. This chain connects TRBV10-3 to TRBJ2-4; D ambiguous. This CDR3 region has 15 residues. The V and J ends lost 3 bases and 1 base respectively, with 10 bases between them. In germline, CDR1 is ENHRY, CDR2 SYGVKD.

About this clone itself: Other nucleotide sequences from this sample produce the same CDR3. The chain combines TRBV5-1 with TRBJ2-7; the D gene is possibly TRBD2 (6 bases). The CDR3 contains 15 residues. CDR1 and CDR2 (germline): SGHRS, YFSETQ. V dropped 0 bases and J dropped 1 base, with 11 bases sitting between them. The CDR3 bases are TGCGCCAGCAGCTTGGACCGGGGGAGTTCCTACGAGCAGTACTTC. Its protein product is CASSLDRGSSYEQYF.

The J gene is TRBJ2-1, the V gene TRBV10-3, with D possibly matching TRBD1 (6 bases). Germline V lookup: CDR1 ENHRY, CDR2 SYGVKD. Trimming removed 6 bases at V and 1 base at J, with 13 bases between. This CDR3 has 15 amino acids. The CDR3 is CAISSGAESYNEQFF. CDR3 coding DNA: TGTGCCATCAGCTCAGGGGCCGAATCCTACAATGAGCAGTTCTTC.

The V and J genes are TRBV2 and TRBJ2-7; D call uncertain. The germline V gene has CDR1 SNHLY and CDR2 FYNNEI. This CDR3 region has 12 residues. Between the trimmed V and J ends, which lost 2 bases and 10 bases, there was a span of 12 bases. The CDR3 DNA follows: TGTGCCAGCAGTGAAAATTTGCGCCGCCAGTACTTC. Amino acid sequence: CASSENLRRQYF. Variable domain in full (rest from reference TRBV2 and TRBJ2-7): EPEVTQTPSHQVTQMGQEVILRCVPISNHLYFYWYRQILGQKVEFLVSFYNNEISEKSEIFDDQFSVERPDGSNFTLKIRSTKLEDSAMYFCASSENLRRQYFGPGTRLTVT.

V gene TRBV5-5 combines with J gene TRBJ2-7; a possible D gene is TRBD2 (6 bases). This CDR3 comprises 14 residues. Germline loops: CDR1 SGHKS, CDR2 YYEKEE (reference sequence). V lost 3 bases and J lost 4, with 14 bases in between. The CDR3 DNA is TGTGCCAGCAGCTCGGCGGGGATCTCATACGAGCAGTACTTC. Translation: CASSSAGISYEQYF.

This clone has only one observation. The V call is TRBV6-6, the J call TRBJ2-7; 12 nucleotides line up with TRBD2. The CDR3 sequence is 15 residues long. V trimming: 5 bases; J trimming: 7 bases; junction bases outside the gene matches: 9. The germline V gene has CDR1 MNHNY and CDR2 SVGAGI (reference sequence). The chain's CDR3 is CASSPRLAGGGEQYF. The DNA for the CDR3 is TGTGCCAGCAGTCCCCGTCTAGCGGGAGGGGGTGAGCAGTACTTC.

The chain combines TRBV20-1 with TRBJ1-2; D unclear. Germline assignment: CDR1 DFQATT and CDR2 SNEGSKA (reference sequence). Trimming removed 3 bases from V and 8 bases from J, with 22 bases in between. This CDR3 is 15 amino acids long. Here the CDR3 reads CSASGGLALKGGYTF. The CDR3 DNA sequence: TGCAGTGCTAGTGGCGGGCTAGCACTTAAGGGCGGCTACACCTTC.

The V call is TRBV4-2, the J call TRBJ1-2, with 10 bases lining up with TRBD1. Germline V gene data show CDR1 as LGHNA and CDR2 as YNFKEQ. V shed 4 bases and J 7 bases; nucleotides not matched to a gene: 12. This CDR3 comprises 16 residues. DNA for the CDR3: TGTGCCAGCAGCCCGACCGGGACAGGGGAGGACCTTGGCTACACCTTC. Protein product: CASSPTGTGEDLGYTF.

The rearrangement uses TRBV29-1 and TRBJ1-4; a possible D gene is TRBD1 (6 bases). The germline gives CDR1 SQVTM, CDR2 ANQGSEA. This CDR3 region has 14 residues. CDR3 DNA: TGCTTTACAGGGTCTGGCGCAACTAATGAAAAACTGTTTTTT. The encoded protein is CFTGSGATNEKLFF.

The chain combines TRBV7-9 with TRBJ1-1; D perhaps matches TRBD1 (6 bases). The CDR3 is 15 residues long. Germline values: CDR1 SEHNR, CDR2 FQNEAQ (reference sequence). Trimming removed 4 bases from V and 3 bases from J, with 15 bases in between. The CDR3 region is CASSYRAGADTEAFF. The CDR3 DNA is TGTGCCAGCAGCTACCGGGCGGGGGCGGACACTGAAGCTTTCTTT. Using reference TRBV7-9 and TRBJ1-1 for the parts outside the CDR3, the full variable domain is DTGVSQNPRHKITKRGQNVTFRCDPISEHNRLYWYRQTLGQGPEFLTYFQNEAQLEKSRLLSDRFSAERPKGSFSTLEIQRTEQGDSAMYLCASSYRAGADTEAFFGQGTRLTVV.

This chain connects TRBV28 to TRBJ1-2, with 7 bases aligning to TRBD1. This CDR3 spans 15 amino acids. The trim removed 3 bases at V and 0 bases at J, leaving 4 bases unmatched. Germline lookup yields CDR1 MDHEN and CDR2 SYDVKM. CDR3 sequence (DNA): TGTGCCAGCAGTTTGCACGGGACAGCTAACTATGGCTACACCTTC. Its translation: CASSLHGTANYGYTF.

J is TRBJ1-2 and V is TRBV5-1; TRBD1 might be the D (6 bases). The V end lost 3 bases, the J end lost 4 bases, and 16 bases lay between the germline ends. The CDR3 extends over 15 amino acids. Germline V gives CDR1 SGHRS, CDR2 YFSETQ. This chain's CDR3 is CASSWEQQGIYGYTF. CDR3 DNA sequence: TGCGCCAGCAGCTGGGAACAACAGGGAATCTATGGCTACACCTTC.

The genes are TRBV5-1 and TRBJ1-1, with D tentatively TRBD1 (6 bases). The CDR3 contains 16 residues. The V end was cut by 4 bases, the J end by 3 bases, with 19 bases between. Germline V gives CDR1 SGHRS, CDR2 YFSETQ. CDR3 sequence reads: CASSPAGGGYYTEAFF. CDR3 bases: TGCGCCAGCAGCCCGGCGGGGGGGGGCTACTACACTGAAGCTTTCTTT.